These 15 T cell receptor beta chains originate from one sample sequenced in a study of T-cell reconstitution after alpha-beta-depleted transplantation in children listed by TCRdb under 2016. The library came from PCR. The sequencer listed for this sample is Illumina HiSeq 2500. TCR library preparation used molecular barcoding, with unique molecular identifiers applied to normalize quantification of the TCRbeta repertoire. Using fastp trimming at Q25 and MiXCR clonotype assembly, TCRdb reanalyzed the public sequencing data and kept in-frame beta chains. Each entry merges the rows of one CDR3 protein and shows their most common DNA and genes. The table for this sample lists hundreds of thousands of distinct CDR3 sequences; more than 10% of them were counted only once. The ten largest account for 3.5% to 4.5% of the sample. This material consisted of PBMCs, taken from the stem cell graft. The source of these receptors is a human donor who donated a stem cell graft to a child with Fanconi anemia.

There are many counts of this clonotype. The V and J genes are TRBV20-1 and TRBJ2-1; 14 bases are shared with TRBD2. The CDR3 has 14 amino acids. Per germline, CDR1 DFQATT and CDR2 SNEGSKA (reference sequence). V shed 4 bases and J 7 bases; nucleotides not matched to a gene: 3. In DNA, the CDR3 is TGCAGTGCTACCGGGACTAGCGGGGGAAATGAGCAGTTCTTC. Its translation: CSATGTSGGNEQFF.

This clonotype was recorded at least ten times. The V call is TRBV10-3, the J call TRBJ2-3, with D possibly TRBD1 on 7 matching bases. CDR3 size: 13 residues. Trimming left V 7 bases short and J 6 bases short, with 14 bases between. Germline V gene sequence: CDR1 ENHRY, CDR2 SYGVKD. CDR3 in amino acids: CAINQGGSDTQYF. CDR3 DNA: TGTGCCATCAACCAGGGGGGAAGCGATACGCAGTATTTT.

In this sample, this clonotype turned up a few times. J is TRBJ1-1 and V is TRBV20-1, with D perhaps TRBD1 (6 bases). Germline assignment: CDR1 DFQATT and CDR2 SNEGSKA (reference sequence). The CDR3 totals 12 residues. Trimming removed 4 bases from V and 5 bases from J, with 11 bases in between. The CDR3 loop is CSANAQGTEAFF. CDR3 DNA: TGCAGTGCTAATGCACAGGGTACTGAAGCTTTCTTT.

This clonotype has ten or more counts. The gene calls are TRBV12-3 or TRBV12-4 and TRBJ1-6; D might be TRBD1 (5 bases). Between the trimmed V and J ends, which lost 3 bases and 5 bases, there was a span of 5 bases. There are 13 residues in the CDR3. CDR3 protein: CASSLGDNSPLHF. DNA for the CDR3: TGTGCCAGCAGTTTGGGGGATAATTCACCCCTCCACTTT.

This clonotype has more than one count but fewer than ten. The J gene is TRBJ2-4, the V gene TRBV30; TRBD1 matches 7 bases. J was trimmed by 0 bases and V by 7 bases; bases with no gene match: 9. Germline-derived CDR1 and CDR2 are GTSNPN and SVGIG (reference sequence). The CDR3 length is 15 residues. In DNA form, the CDR3 reads TGTGCCTTGGAGGAAACAGGGGTAGCCAAAAACATTCAGTACTTC. This sequence encodes CALEETGVAKNIQYF.

The sample holds a few counts of this clonotype. The chain recombines TRBV4-2 with TRBJ1-4, with D possibly matching TRBD1 (6 bases). Germline-derived CDR1 and CDR2 are LGHNA and YNFKEQ. This CDR3 has 14 amino acids. Trimming took off 1 base at V and 8 bases at J, with 11 bases between the two ends. The CDR3 here is CASSQGTDDEKLFF. Here the CDR3 DNA reads TGTGCCAGCAGCCAAGGGACAGACGACGAAAAACTGTTTTTT.

This clonotype was detected a few times. V usage is TRBV7-8 and J usage is TRBJ1-1; no clear D gene. V lost 1 base and J lost 1, with 19 bases in between. Germline V CDR1 and CDR2: SGHVS, FQNEAQ. The CDR3 spans 18 residues. The CDR3 nucleotides are TGTGCCAGCAGCTTAGGGAGTCTCCATCGTCCGGGGAACACTGAAGCTTTCTTT. Its translation is CASSLGSLHRPGNTEAFF.

The V call is TRBV5-5, the J call TRBJ1-5; D gene unclear. Trimming removed 2 bases at V and 5 bases at J, with 8 bases between. The CDR3 runs to 13 residues. Germline V gene lookup returns CDR1 SGHKS and CDR2 YYEKEE (reference sequence). The CDR3 region has the DNA TGTGCCAGCAGCTTAGGCATACATCAGCCCCAGCATTTT. Amino acid sequence: CASSLGIHQPQHF.

The CDR3 loop is CASTRTGGVQETQYF. CDR3 nucleotide sequence: TGTGCCAGCACCCGTACAGGGGGGGTCCAAGAGACCCAGTACTTC. This chain uses TRBV7-9 with TRBJ2-5; D is perhaps TRBD1 (8 bases). V shed 7 bases and J shed 1 base, with 16 bases lying between them. The CDR3 covers 15 residues. Germline CDR1 reads SEHNR; CDR2 reads FQNEAQ (reference sequence).

Many counts were recorded for this clonotype. V and J are TRBV5-1 and TRBJ1-1; D may be TRBD1 (6 bases). The V end was cut by 4 bases, the J end by 6 bases, with 16 bases between. This CDR3 has 14 residues. The germline gives CDR1 SGHRS, CDR2 YFSETQ. In nucleotides, the CDR3 is TGCGCCAGCAGCCTAAGGCCGGGACAATCTGAAGCTTTCTTT. Translated, it gives CASSLRPGQSEAFF. The entire variable domain, with the rest obtained from reference TRBV5-1 and TRBJ1-1, is as follows: KAGVTQTPRYLIKTRGQQVTLSCSPISGHRSVSWYQQTPGQGLQFLFEYFSETQRNKGNFPGRFSGRQFSNSRSEMNVSTLELGDSALYLCASSLRPGQSEAFFGQGTRLTVV.

The table lists this clonotype with many counts. The chain couples TRBV6-4 to TRBJ2-1; 10 bases map to TRBD2. The CDR3 loop spans 14 amino acids. Trimming at V came to 8 bases and at J to 7 bases, leaving 8 bases not matched to a gene. The V gene's germline CDR1 is MRHNA and CDR2 SNTAGT. The CDR3 loop reads CASALAGGRNEQFF. The CDR3 DNA reads TGTGCCAGCGCCTTAGCGGGGGGAAGAAATGAGCAGTTCTTC.

This clonotype has just a few counts. J is TRBJ1-1 and V is TRBV7-9, with D uncertain. Trimming cost V 4 bases and J 0 bases, with 9 bases left between them. The CDR3 totals 14 residues. Germline lookup yields CDR1 SEHNR and CDR2 FQNEAQ (reference sequence). This CDR3 is CASSSRQVNTEAFF. The CDR3 region has the DNA TGTGCCAGCAGCTCTCGCCAGGTGAACACTGAAGCTTTCTTT. Supplemented by reference TRBV7-9 and TRBJ1-1, the full variable domain reads DTGVSQNPRHKITKRGQNVTFRCDPISEHNRLYWYRQTLGQGPEFLTYFQNEAQLEKSRLLSDRFSAERPKGSFSTLEIQRTEQGDSAMYLCASSSRQVNTEAFFGQGTRLTVV.

The rearrangement joins TRBV6-1 to TRBJ2-2; no definite D call. Trimming cost V 4 bases and J 3 bases, with 6 bases left between them. There are 13 residues in the CDR3. Per germline, CDR1 MNHNS and CDR2 SASEGT. CDR3 loop: CASSAIYTGELFF. DNA for the CDR3: TGTGCCAGCAGTGCGATCTACACCGGGGAGCTGTTTTTT.

The rearrangement uses TRBV7-6 and TRBJ1-3, with D hard to call. The CDR3 extends over 13 amino acids. V lost 5 bases and J 0 bases, leaving 5 bases between the germline ends. Germline loops: CDR1 SGHVS, CDR2 FNYEAQ. CDR3 coding DNA: TGTGCCAGCAGCCACAACTCTGGAAACACCATATATTTT. Amino acids: CASSHNSGNTIYF.

This clonotype was observed a handful of times. This chain joins TRBV5-1 and TRBJ2-1; the match to TRBD2 covers 9 bases. The CDR3 spans 15 residues. Germline CDR1 SGHRS, CDR2 YFSETQ. V shed 4 bases and J 5 bases; nucleotides not matched to a gene: 7. The CDR3 loop reads CASSTLAGTNNEQFF. CDR3 bases: TGCGCCAGCAGCACCCTAGCGGGGACTAACAATGAGCAGTTCTTC.